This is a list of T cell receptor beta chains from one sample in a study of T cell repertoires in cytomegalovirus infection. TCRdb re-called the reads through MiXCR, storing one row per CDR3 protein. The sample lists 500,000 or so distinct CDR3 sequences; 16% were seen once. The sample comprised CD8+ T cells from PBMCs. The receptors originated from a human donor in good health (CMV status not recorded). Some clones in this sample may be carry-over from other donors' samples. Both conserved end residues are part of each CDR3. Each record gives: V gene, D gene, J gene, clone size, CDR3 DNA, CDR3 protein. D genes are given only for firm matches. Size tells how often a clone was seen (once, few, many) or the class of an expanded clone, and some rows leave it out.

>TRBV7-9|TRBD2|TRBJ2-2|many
TGTGCCAGCAGCTCATCCCAGACTAGCGGGAGAGGGGAGCTGTTTTTT
CASSSSQTSGRGELFF
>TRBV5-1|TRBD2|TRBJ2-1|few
TGCGCCAGCGAGCGGGAGGGAGGGCTTCTGAGCTCCTACAATGAGCAGTTCTTC
CASEREGGLLSSYNEQFF
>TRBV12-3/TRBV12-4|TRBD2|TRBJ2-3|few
TGTGCCAGCAGATGGACTAGCGGGGGGGCCGGAGATACGCAGTATTTT
CASRWTSGGAGDTQYF
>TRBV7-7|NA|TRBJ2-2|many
TGTGCCAGCAGCTTAGACCTGGGGTGGGAGCTGTTTTTT
CASSLDLGWELFF
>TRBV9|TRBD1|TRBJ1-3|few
TGTGCCAGCAGCGCCCGGGACAGGGGGTCCTCTGGAAACACCATATATTTT
CASSARDRGSSGNTIYF
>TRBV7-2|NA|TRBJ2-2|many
TGTGCCAGCCCGCTTGTTAGCGGGACAGACACCGGGGAGCTGTTTTTT
CASPLVSGTDTGELFF
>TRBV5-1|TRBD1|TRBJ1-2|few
TGCGCCAGCAGCGGGGGACAGGCCGACTATGGCTACACCTTC
CASSGGQADYGYTF
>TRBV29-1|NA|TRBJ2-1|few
TGCAGCGTTGAAGAAAAAAGTATAGGTGAGCAGTTCTTC
CSVEEKSIGEQFF
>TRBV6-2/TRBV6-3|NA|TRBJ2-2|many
TGTGCCACCTTCAGGGGTGACGGGGAGCTGTTTTTT
CATFRGDGELFF
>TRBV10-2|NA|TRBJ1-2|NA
TGCGCCAGCAGTGAGTCGAGGGCCGGGGTACCGAACTATGGCTACACCTTC
CASSESRAGVPNYGYTF
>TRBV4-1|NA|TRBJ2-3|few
TGCGCCAGCAGCCAAGACCCCGAGTTTTCGGATACGCAGTATTTT
CASSQDPEFSDTQYF
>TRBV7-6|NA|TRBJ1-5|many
TGTGCCAGCAGCTTAGCAGACCGGTGGCCCCAGCATTTT
CASSLADRWPQHF
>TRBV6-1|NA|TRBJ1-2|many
TGTGCCAGCAGCGTCGGAAAGTCTAACTATGGCTACACCTTC
CASSVGKSNYGYTF
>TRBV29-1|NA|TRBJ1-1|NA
TGCAGCGCGTCCCGCGCGGGGAGGAACACTGAAGCTTTCTTT
CSASRAGRNTEAFF